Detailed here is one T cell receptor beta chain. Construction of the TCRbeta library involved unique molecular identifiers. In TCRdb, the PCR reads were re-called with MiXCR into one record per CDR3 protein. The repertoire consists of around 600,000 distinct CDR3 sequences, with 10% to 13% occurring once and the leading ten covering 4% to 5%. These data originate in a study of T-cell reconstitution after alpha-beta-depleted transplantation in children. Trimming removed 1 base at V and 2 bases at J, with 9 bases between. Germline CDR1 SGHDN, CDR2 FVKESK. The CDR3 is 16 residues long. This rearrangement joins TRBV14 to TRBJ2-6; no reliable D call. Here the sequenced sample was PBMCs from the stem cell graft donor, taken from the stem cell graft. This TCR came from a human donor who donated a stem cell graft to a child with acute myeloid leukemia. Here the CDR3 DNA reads TGTGCCAGCAGCCAAGTTTTGTCCCCTGGGGCCAACGTCCTGACTTTC. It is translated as CASSQVLSPGANVLTF.